Following are 28 T cell receptor beta chains from one sample sequenced in a study of beta chain features in type 1 diabetes. Study outcomes and limitations: Shortening that was moderate but significant affected the TCRB CDR3s of Type 1 diabetes patients in all four CD4+ subsets.

Reverse transcribing all isolated RNA meant expressed TCRB transcripts were sequenced. Measured with immunoSEQ multiplex PCR; TCRdb has only the in-frame clones, and not every one. The sample carries around 160,000 clones, 6.5% to 10% recorded once. Their cognate antigens are unknown. Sequenced input: central memory CD4+ T cells from blood. The receptors were gathered from a woman aged 18-29 years with type 1 diabetes.

This clone came up a few times. The rearrangement joins TRBV19 to TRBJ2-1; 9 bases fit TRBD1. Germline trimming cut 7 bases from V and 3 bases from J; bases unmatched to any gene: 7. The germline CDR1 and CDR2 sequences are LNHDA and SQIVND (reference sequence). The CDR3 sequence is 15 residues long. CDR3 sequence (DNA): TGTGCCAGTACCAGACAGGGGGTAGACTACAATGAGCAGTTCTTC. This translates into CASTRQGVDYNEQFF.

This chain connects TRBV19 to TRBJ2-1; 8 nucleotides match TRBD2. The J segment lost 8 bases and the V segment lost 4 bases, leaving 10 bases of the junction unmatched. CDR3 length: 15 amino acids. CDR1 and CDR2 from the germline V gene are LNHDA and SQIVND (reference sequence). The DNA for the CDR3 is TGTGCCAGTAGTAAAAGGCCTAGCGGGCCGGATGAGCAGTTCTTC. Protein sequence: CASSKRPSGPDEQFF.

This clone occurred a few times. The rearrangement joins TRBV11-2 to TRBJ1-2, with D maybe TRBD1 (5 bases). Trimming took off 1 base at V and 7 bases at J, with 10 bases between the two ends. The CDR3 consists of 13 residues. CDR1 is SGHAT, CDR2 FQNNGV, per germline. The CDR3 DNA sequence: TGTGCCAGCAGCTTAGGAGCAGGGTCTGGCTACACCTTC. Its translation: CASSLGAGSGYTF.

This clone turned up a few times. V and J are TRBV6-1 and TRBJ2-7, with 9 bases aligning to TRBD1. This CDR3 contains 15 residues. Germline V gene sequence: CDR1 MNHNS, CDR2 SASEGT. Losses at the gene ends were 2 bases for V and 6 bases for J; bases not matched to a gene: 8. CDR3 amino acids: CASSEMWTGVREQYF. For the CDR3, the DNA is TGTGCCAGCAGTGAAATGTGGACAGGGGTTCGCGAGCAGTACTTC.

This chain connects TRBV19 to TRBJ2-1, with 10 bases identical to TRBD2. CDR3 length: 18 amino acids. The germline V gene has CDR1 LNHDA and CDR2 SQIVND (reference sequence). Losses at the gene ends were 4 bases for V and 0 bases for J; bases not matched to a gene: 9. The CDR3 DNA reads as TGTGCCAGTAGTAAGGGGCTACTAGCGGGAAGCTCCTACAATGAGCAGTTCTTC. Protein sequence: CASSKGLLAGSSYNEQFF.

This clone appeared a few times. The V call is TRBV30, the J call TRBJ2-5; 7 positions agree with TRBD2. CDR1 is GTSNPN and CDR2 is SVGIG in the germline V gene (reference sequence). The length of the CDR3 is 13 residues. V gave up 2 bases and J gave up 5 bases; unmatched junction bases: 5. This CDR3 is CAWSPGGVETQYF. In DNA, the CDR3 is TGTGCCTGGAGTCCGGGAGGAGTGGAGACCCAGTACTTC.

The rearrangement links TRBV4-3 to TRBJ2-3; a weak D match, TRBD1 (5 bases). The CDR3 consists of 14 residues. Germline V gene data show CDR1 as LGHNA and CDR2 as YSLEER. Trimming shortened V by 5 bases and J by 4 bases, and 13 bases separated the two germline ends. Here the CDR3 DNA reads TGCGCCAGCAGCTTTCCACAGGTGGCAGATACGCAGTATTTT. It specifies CASSFPQVADTQYF.

This clone was observed a few times. The chain carries TRBV11-2 and TRBJ2-5; D unresolved. The CDR3 is made up of 13 amino acids. V was pared by 1 base and J by 5 bases, with 8 bases between. Per the germline V gene, CDR1 is SGHAT and CDR2 is FQNNGV. CDR3 nucleotides: TGTGCCAGCAGCTTAGCCGCGGTCGAGACCCAGTACTTC. Protein: CASSLAAVETQYF.

This clone was observed a few times. The rearrangement links TRBV19 to TRBJ1-4; no definite D call. The CDR3 has 14 residues. CDR1 and CDR2 from the germline V gene are LNHDA and SQIVND (reference sequence). Trimming shortened V by 7 bases and J by 2 bases, and 11 bases separated the two germline ends. The CDR3 DNA reads as TGTGCCAGTACGGGAAGGGCTACTAATGAAAAACTGTTTTTT. Its protein product is CASTGRATNEKLFF.

This chain links TRBV29-1 with TRBJ1-2, with D unclear. V lost 2 bases to trimming and J lost 0 bases, with 7 bases between them. The CDR3 is made up of 13 amino acids. The germline V gene has CDR1 SQVTM and CDR2 ANQGSEA. CDR3 bases: TGCAGCGTTGAATTCGTATCTAACTATGGCTACACCTTC. It yields the protein CSVEFVSNYGYTF.

The chain recombines TRBV7-3 with TRBJ2-2; 7 nucleotides agree with TRBD2. This CDR3 has 16 amino acids. Germline CDR1 and CDR2: SGHTA and FQGTGA. Trimming at V came to 5 bases and at J to 4 bases, leaving 10 bases not matched to a gene. CDR3 protein: CASSPDGGVGTGELFF. The CDR3 nucleotides read TGTGCCAGCAGCCCAGATGGGGGGGTGGGCACCGGGGAGCTGTTTTTT.

This clone appeared a few times. This chain connects TRBV6-1 to TRBJ2-7, with a possible D match to TRBD1 (7 bases). V was trimmed by 6 bases and J by 6 bases, leaving 15 bases between them. Germline V CDR1 and CDR2: MNHNS, SASEGT. This CDR3 spans 13 amino acids. The CDR3 sequence is CASSSQGGVEQYF. The DNA of the CDR3 is TGTGCCAGCAGCTCCCAGGGGGGCGTCGAGCAGTACTTC.

This clone turned up a few times. This chain joins TRBV5-6 and TRBJ1-4; D gene ambiguous. V was trimmed by 3 bases and J by 4 bases, leaving 16 bases between them. Germline-derived CDR1 and CDR2 are SGHDT and YYEEEE. There are 16 residues in the CDR3. This CDR3 reads CASSSSVQAVNEKLFF. The DNA for the CDR3 is TGTGCCAGCAGCTCGTCGGTGCAGGCAGTTAATGAAAAACTGTTTTTT.

The chain combines TRBV7-8 with TRBJ1-2; D ambiguous. From germline, CDR1 is SGHVS and CDR2 FQNEAQ. V lost 5 bases to trimming and J lost 4 bases, with 14 bases between them. The CDR3 covers 14 residues. This chain's CDR3 is CASSGREGGYGYTF. As DNA, the CDR3 is TGTGCCAGCAGCGGACGAGAGGGCGGCTATGGCTACACCTTC.

The J gene is TRBJ2-6, the V gene TRBV4-3; 8 bases match TRBD1. This CDR3 is built from 18 residues. Germline CDR1 LGHNA, CDR2 YSLEER. With V trimmed by 0 bases and J by 0 bases, 4 bases remained unmatched. The CDR3 sequence is CASSQERDRSSGANVLTF. Here the CDR3 DNA reads TGCGCCAGCAGCCAAGAGAGGGACAGGAGCTCTGGGGCCAACGTCCTGACTTTC.

The chain recombines TRBV9 with TRBJ2-3; D may be TRBD2 (5 bases). CDR1 is SGDLS and CDR2 is YYNGEE in the germline V gene. The length of the CDR3 is 16 residues. V lost 0 bases, J lost 6 bases, and 17 bases lay in between. The chain's CDR3 is CASSVALVDSQDTQYF. The DNA of the CDR3 is TGTGCCAGCAGCGTAGCACTAGTAGACTCACAGGATACGCAGTATTTT.

This clone has a handful of counts. The chain combines TRBV7-2 with TRBJ2-5, with D possibly being TRBD2 (6 bases). The CDR3 has 13 amino acids. Germline V CDR1 and CDR2: SGHTA, FQGNSA. V was pared by 2 bases and J by 3 bases, with 7 bases between. This CDR3 reads CASSLRGKETQYF. The CDR3 DNA is TGTGCCAGCAGCTTACGCGGGAAAGAGACCCAGTACTTC.

This clone was detected only a few times. This chain links TRBV29-1 with TRBJ1-2, with D hard to call. Germline loops: CDR1 SQVTM, CDR2 ANQGSEA. The V and J ends lost 7 bases and 6 bases respectively, with 15 bases between them. This CDR3 has 12 amino acids. Here the CDR3 DNA reads TGCAGCGCCACTACTTTCAAAAATGGCTACACCTTC. Its protein product is CSATTFKNGYTF.

This clone showed up just a few times. V is TRBV28 and J is TRBJ2-1; 9 bases are a match to TRBD2. The V gene's germline CDR1 is MDHEN and CDR2 SYDVKM. This CDR3 has 16 residues. J lost 0 bases, V lost 6 bases, and 6 bases had no gene match. CDR3 sequence (DNA): TGTGCCAGCAGACCCTATAGCGGGAGCTCCTACAATGAGCAGTTCTTC. The encoded protein is CASRPYSGSSYNEQFF.

This clone was counted a few times. The rearrangement joins TRBV5-4 to TRBJ2-1, with TRBD2 identical over 13 bases. The CDR3 consists of 17 residues. Germline V CDR1 and CDR2: SGHNT, YYREEE (reference sequence). J lost 1 base, V lost 1 base, and 2 bases had no gene match. CDR3 amino acids: CASSLTSGGASYNEQFF. For the CDR3, the DNA is TGTGCCAGCAGCTTGACTAGCGGGGGGGCTTCCTACAATGAGCAGTTCTTC.

This clone showed up just a few times. This chain joins TRBV19 and TRBJ2-3; 7 nucleotides agree with TRBD2. Per the germline V gene, CDR1 is LNHDA and CDR2 is SQIVND (reference sequence). CDR3 size: 14 residues. V gave up 7 bases and J gave up 2 bases; unmatched junction bases: 6. CDR3 nucleotides: TGTGCCAGTACCCCTAGCGGAGCCACAGATACGCAGTATTTT. Its protein product is CASTPSGATDTQYF.

Turning to this clone: At the DNA level, this CDR3 is encoded by other sequences in the same sample as well. The CDR3 spells CASSQAGTGSNYGYTF. The CDR3, as DNA: TGCGCCAGCAGCCAGGCCGGGACAGGGTCGAACTATGGCTACACCTTC. V and J are TRBV4-3 and TRBJ1-2; TRBD1 matches 9 bases. Losses at the gene ends were 3 bases for V and 2 bases for J; bases not matched to a gene: 7. The CDR3 is 16 amino acids. In germline, CDR1 is LGHNA, CDR2 YSLEER.

This clone was counted between two and nine times. CDR3: CASSSIAGGILYEQYF. The CDR3 bases are TGTGCCAGCAGTTCGATAGCGGGGGGGATCCTTTACGAGCAGTACTTC. The chain is built from TRBV28 and TRBJ2-7; 11 bases match TRBD2. V was clipped by 4 bases and J by 4 bases; unmatched bases: 9. CDR3 length equals 16 residues. Germline values: CDR1 MDHEN, CDR2 SYDVKM.

This clone was seen many times. The chain couples TRBV4-2 to TRBJ2-7; 9 bases match TRBD1. Germline loops: CDR1 LGHNA, CDR2 YNFKEQ. The CDR3 contains 15 residues. V shed 1 base and J 2 bases; nucleotides not matched to a gene: 3. CDR3 nucleotide sequence: TGTGCCAGCAGCCAAGCCGGACAGGGGACCTACGAGCAGTACTTC. Protein: CASSQAGQGTYEQYF.

The sample holds a few counts of this clone. The chain links TRBV11-2 to TRBJ2-3, with D possibly TRBD2 on 5 matching bases. The CDR3 extends over 16 amino acids. Germline V gives CDR1 SGHAT, CDR2 FQNNGV. Trimming took off 5 bases at V and 4 bases at J, with 19 bases between the two ends. The CDR3 protein is CASSPTGMSVADTQYF. The CDR3 bases are TGTGCCAGCAGCCCAACGGGGATGTCTGTGGCAGATACGCAGTATTTT.

On this clone itself: Other DNA sequences in this specimen translate into the identical CDR3. The chain carries TRBV7-2 and TRBJ1-1; perhaps TRBD1 as D (5 bases). V was pared by 2 bases and J by 3 bases, with 7 bases between. Germline assignment: CDR1 SGHTA and CDR2 FQGNSA. The CDR3 is 13 residues long. For the CDR3, the DNA is TGTGCCAGCAGCTTACAGGGTGACACTGAAGCTTTCTTT. Protein sequence: CASSLQGDTEAFF.

This clone was observed a handful of times. The chain couples TRBV7-6 to TRBJ2-1; 8 nucleotides align to TRBD2. This CDR3 is 15 amino acids long. The germline V gene encodes CDR1 SGHVS and CDR2 FNYEAQ. V lost 5 bases to trimming and J lost 4 bases; unmatched junction nucleotides: 7. The CDR3, as DNA: TGTGCCAGCAGCCCCGCGGCTAGCGGGTACAATGAGCAGTTCTTC. Amino acid sequence: CASSPAASGYNEQFF.

The chain couples TRBV11-3 to TRBJ2-5; no clear D. The V end was cut by 0 bases, the J end by 2 bases, with 7 bases between. This CDR3 spans 14 amino acids. Germline lookup yields CDR1 SGHNT and CDR2 YENEEA. CDR3 amino acids: CASSLDPQQETQYF. The CDR3, as DNA: TGTGCCAGCAGCTTAGATCCCCAGCAAGAGACCCAGTACTTC.